This T cell receptor (beta chain) is from a study of blood T cells in healthy people across ages. The authors ran a second PCR of 7 to 11 cycles using a sample-barcoded 5' primer and a J-beta primer mix. TCRdb processed the 5' RACE reads anew with MiXCR; each CDR3 protein has one entry. This table holds about 1 million distinct CDR3 sequences, roughly a quarter found once. The table lists this clonotype with a few counts. The germline gives CDR1 LGHDT, CDR2 YNNKEL (reference sequence). The ends were cut back, 8 bases at V and 4 bases at J, with 26 bases in the middle. The CDR3 spans 17 residues. Separately, the same data were catalogued under a study of T cells of mothers and their children. That investigation notes: Overlap measured in related mother-child pairs was slightly, non-significantly higher than in unrelated pairs.

The chain links TRBV3-1 to TRBJ2-5; D is undetermined. The sequence was collected from a girl aged 2 to 10 in good health. Sequenced: blood. The CDR3 DNA is TGTGCCAGCGGTACTCGGGCCTTTCTGGGCAGTGGAGAGACCCAGTACTTC. Encoded protein: CASGTRAFLGSGETQYF.